This TCR beta chain was identified during a study of identical twins. This clonotype was counted many times. Its antigen remains unidentified. J gave up 8 bases and V 0 bases, and 4 bases lay outside the gene matches. Germline assignment: CDR1 SGHTA and CDR2 FQGTGA. The CDR3 covers 14 residues. Carrying unique molecular identifiers, the cDNA also gained a universal primer site through template switching. Each CDR3 protein gets one entry after TCRdb re-called the 5' RACE reads with MiXCR. This sample has hundreds of thousands of distinct CDR3 sequences, with 6% to 6.5% found just once. No donor was unhealthy or non-Caucasian. Study results and caveats: An excess of low generation probability was shown by twin-shared out-of-frame alpha sequences. Whereas memory repertoires showed no such difference, abundant cord blood beta clonotypes carried fewer insertions.

Sequencing was done on a sample of naive T cells sorted from blood. The receptor comes from a man younger than 35 in good health. The chain joins TRBV7-3 to TRBJ2-1; 7 nucleotides line up with TRBD2. The CDR3 loop is CASSLTGRSDEQFF. The CDR3 nucleotides read TGTGCCAGCAGCTTAACCGGGAGGAGCGATGAGCAGTTCTTC.